This TCR beta chain was documented in a study of blood T cell repertoires in COVID-19. In the study overall: Acute and convalescent COVID-19 samples came from the United States, Italy and Spain. T cells, B-cell-depleted T cells, or PBMCs supplied cDNA or gDNA.

This clone was picked up a small number of times. CDR1 and CDR2 (germline): MGHDK, SYGVNS. V gave up 5 bases and J gave up 6 bases; unmatched junction bases: 4. The CDR3 runs to 15 residues. Authors' processing steps: Estimation of nucleated cell counts was performed using reference gene primer amplification. Produced via immunoSEQ multiplex PCR; TCRdb's table is partial and in-frame only. V and J calls and clone size come straight from that table; D and trimming were deduced from the DNA. This sample has 50,000 to 70,000 clones, with roughly 82% found just once. The sample comprised peripheral blood. The chain links TRBV25-1 to TRBJ2-2, with TRBD2 identical over 12 bases. The TCR was taken from a woman aged 55-70 years with acute or convalescent COVID-19. CDR3 amino acids: CASSPSGGASGELFF. DNA of the CDR3: TGTGCCAGCAGTCCTAGCGGGGGGGCCTCCGGGGAGCTGTTTTTT.